The clone carrying this T cell receptor (beta chain) was recorded only once. In the original workflow: Counts of nucleated cells, estimated from reference gene primer amplification, were obtained. This table comes from immunoSEQ multiplex PCR, and its TCRdb copy is limited to in-frame clones, with some not included. That table is the source of V, J and clone size, and D and trimming were worked out from the DNA. Of about 130,000 clones in the sample, about nine tenths were seen once. The data stem from a study of blood T cell repertoires in COVID-19. Study information: The study drew acute and convalescent COVID-19 samples from the United States, Italy and Spain. T cells, B-cell-depleted T cells, or PBMCs provided the cDNA or gDNA that served as material.

During active infection, Seattle patients enrolled and were then monitored through disease. This CDR3 is 13 amino acids long. The TCR sequence derives from a man between 60 and 70 years old with COVID-19, enrolled during active disease. Input material: peripheral blood. This chain joins TRBV1 and TRBJ2-1; the D segment call TRBD1 is taken from the table without a DNA check. TRBV1 is annotated as a pseudogene. The CDR3 region is CTSSRGTPGEQFF. As DNA, the CDR3 is TGCACCAGCAGCCGGGGGACACCAGGTGAGCAGTTCTTC.